This TCR beta chain appears in the sequencing data of a study of OX40 agonist ivuxolimab in advanced cancers. The overall study: In this trial design, patients received ivuxolimab intravenously at 0.01 to 10 mg/kg every 2 weeks.

Germline CDR1 SQVTM, CDR2 ANQGSEA. This CDR3 region has 14 residues. V trimming: 6 bases; J trimming: 6 bases; junction bases outside the gene matches: 7. Only a few counts were recorded for this clone. Data came from immunoSEQ multiplex PCR; TCRdb stores just in-frame clones and leaves some out. The table includes tens of thousands of clones, 70% to 90% detected once. Patients were ruled out by autoimmune disease history or systemic immunosuppression. The material sequenced was CD4+ or CD8+ T cells sorted from blood, taken in a trial of the OX40 agonist ivuxolimab. The chain employs TRBV29-1 and TRBJ2-2, with TRBD2 identical over 10 bases. This TCR came from an adult with an advanced solid tumor such as melanoma, head and neck, liver or kidney cancer. The CDR3 loop is CSVILAGPAGELFF. The CDR3 bases are TGCAGCGTCATACTAGCGGGACCGGCCGGGGAGCTGTTTTTT.